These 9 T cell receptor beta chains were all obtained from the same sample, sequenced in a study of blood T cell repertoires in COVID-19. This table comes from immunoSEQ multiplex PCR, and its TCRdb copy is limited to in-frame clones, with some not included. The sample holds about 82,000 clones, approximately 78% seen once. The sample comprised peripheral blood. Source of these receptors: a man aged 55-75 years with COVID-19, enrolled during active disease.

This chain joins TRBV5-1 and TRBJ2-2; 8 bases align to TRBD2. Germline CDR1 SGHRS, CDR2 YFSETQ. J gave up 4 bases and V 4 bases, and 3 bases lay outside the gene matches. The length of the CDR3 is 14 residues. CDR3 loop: CASSAGGVTGELFF. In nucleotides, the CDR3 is TGCGCCAGCAGCGCCGGGGGGGTCACCGGGGAGCTGTTTTTT.

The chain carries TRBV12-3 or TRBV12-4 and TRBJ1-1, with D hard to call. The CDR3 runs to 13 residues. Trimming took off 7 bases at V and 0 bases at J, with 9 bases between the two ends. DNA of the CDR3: TGTGCCAGCACCCTGACTGTGAACACTGAAGCTTTCTTT. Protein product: CASTLTVNTEAFF.

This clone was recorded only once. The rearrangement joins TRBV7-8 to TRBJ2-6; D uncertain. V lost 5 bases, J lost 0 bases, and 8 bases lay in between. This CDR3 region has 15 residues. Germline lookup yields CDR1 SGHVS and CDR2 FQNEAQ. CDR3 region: CASSRPGSGANVLTF. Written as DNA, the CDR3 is TGTGCCAGCAGCCGGCCCGGCTCTGGGGCCAACGTCCTGACTTTC.

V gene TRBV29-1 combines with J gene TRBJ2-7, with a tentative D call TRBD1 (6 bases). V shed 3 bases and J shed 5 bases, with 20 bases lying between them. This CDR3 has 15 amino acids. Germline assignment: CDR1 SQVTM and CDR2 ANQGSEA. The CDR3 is CSVENREQGSDEQYF. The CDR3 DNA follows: TGCAGCGTTGAGAATAGGGAACAGGGCAGCGACGAGCAGTACTTC.

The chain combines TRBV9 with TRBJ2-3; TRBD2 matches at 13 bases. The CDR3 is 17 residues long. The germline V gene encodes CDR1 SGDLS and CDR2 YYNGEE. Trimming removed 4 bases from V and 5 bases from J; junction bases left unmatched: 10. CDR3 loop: CASSTRLAGGGGDTQYF. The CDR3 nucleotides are TGTGCCAGCAGCACCCGACTAGCGGGGGGCGGGGGAGATACGCAGTATTTT.

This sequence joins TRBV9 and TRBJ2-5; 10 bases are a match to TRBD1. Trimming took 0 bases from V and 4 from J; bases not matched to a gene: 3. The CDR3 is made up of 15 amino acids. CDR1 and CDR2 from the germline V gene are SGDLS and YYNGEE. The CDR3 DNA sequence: TGTGCCAGCAGCGTAGCAGGGACAGGGGCAGAGACCCAGTACTTC. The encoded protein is CASSVAGTGAETQYF.

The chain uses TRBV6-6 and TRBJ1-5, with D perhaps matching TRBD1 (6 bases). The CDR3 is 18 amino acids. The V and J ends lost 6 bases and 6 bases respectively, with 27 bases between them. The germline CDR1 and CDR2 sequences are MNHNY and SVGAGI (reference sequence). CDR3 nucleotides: TGTGCCAGCAGCCGAGGGACGAGACAGGAAACTACGGCTCAGCCCCAGCATTTT. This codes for CASSRGTRQETTAQPQHF.

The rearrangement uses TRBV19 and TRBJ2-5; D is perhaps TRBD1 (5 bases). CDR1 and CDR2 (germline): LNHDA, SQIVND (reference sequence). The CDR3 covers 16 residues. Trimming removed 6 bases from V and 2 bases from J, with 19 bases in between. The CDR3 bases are TGTGCCAGTAGCATCAAACGATCAGACAGACAAGAGACCCAGTACTTC. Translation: CASSIKRSDRQETQYF.

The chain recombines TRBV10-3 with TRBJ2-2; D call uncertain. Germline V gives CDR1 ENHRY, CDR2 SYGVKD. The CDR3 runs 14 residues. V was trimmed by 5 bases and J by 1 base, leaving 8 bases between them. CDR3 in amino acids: CAISLAENTGELFF. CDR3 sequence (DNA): TGTGCCATCAGTTTAGCTGAGAACACCGGGGAGCTGTTTTTT.